This T cell receptor (beta chain) appears in the sequencing data of a study of blood T cells in healthy people across ages (dated by TCRdb to the mid-2010s). Concerning the study at large: In model experiments, template switching captured roughly one uniquely barcoded TCR beta cDNA molecule for every two T cells. Two additional independent replicas of 1 million unique cDNA reads from the same blood draw were analyzed for two donors (one aged 18 to 29 and one aged 80 or older). To track age-related changes in TCR beta repertoire diversity, the study relied on deep sequencing normalized with unique cDNA molecular identifiers. Donors were grouped into four age groups: young (average roughly 17 years), middle-aged (roughly 37), aged (around 66) and long-lived (82). To avoid experimental bias, donors of different ages were spread randomly across the sequencing lanes. What the authors observed across the whole study: Observed TCR beta diversity correlated strongly with the percentage of naive T cells measured by flow cytometry. Estimates of total diversity based on one million sequenced T cells were regarded as lower bounds and as underestimates. Because the CMV infection status of the donors was unknown, age-related changes in expanded clonotypes may potentially have been confounded. As age increased, observed TCR beta diversity per million T cells dropped in a roughly linear way, and a significant reduction was already evident by age 40. Since profiling was done on bulk unsorted PBMCs, naive and antigen-experienced compartments could not be conclusively compared. Compared with the aged group, more naive CD4+ T cells, fewer expanded clones and increased TCR diversity were shown by the long-lived group, suggesting age selection.

Systemically healthy Caucasian individuals from Russia, over 30 in total and aged about 6 to 100 years, were included as donors. Each donor gave approximately 9.4 milliliters of peripheral blood, drawn into EDTA-treated Vacutainer tubes. PBMCs were isolated by Ficoll-Paque density-gradient centrifugation, with at least 7 million obtained per sample. Trizol reagent was used to extract total RNA from PBMCs, with at least 6 micrograms per sample. For every donor, an aliquot of PBMCs went through flow cytometry to measure the percentages of naive CD45RAhigh/CD27high T cells. This clonotype was detected a few times. There is no known antigen for this receptor. No much larger clone is present one base from it, and per-base qualities are unavailable. The germline V gene (reference sequence) yields DFQATT for CDR1 and SNEGSKA for CDR2. The germline V and J ends show losses of 5 bases and 0 bases respectively, and no gene match explains 5 bases of the junction. CDR3 length: 14 amino acids, cysteine to phenylalanine. Only the CDR3 portion is preserved as DNA: 42 bases, with reading frame beginning at the first base.

The library was made by 5' RACE. The data were produced on an Illumina HiSeq 2500. A second roughly 7 to 12 cycle PCR used a sample-barcoded 5' primer and a J-beta primer mix. A unique molecular identifier was introduced onto each TCR beta cDNA molecule by a template-switch 5' adaptor carrying 12 random nucleotides. Each sample yielded at least 3 million CDR3-containing paired-end reads. All of the RNA was converted into first-strand cDNA using the Mint cDNA synthesis kit, with a TRBC-specific oligonucleotide serving as the primer. After uracil-DNA glycosylase treatment, a first 18-cycle PCR used universal primers M1SS and BC2_uni_R on all cDNA. The authors' pipeline ran thus. For normalization, 1 million high-quality reads, each with a distinct molecular identifier, were randomly selected from each sample. Instead of being binned into consensus sequences, reads with shared molecular identifiers were discarded. MiTCR, run with a Q25 quality threshold and the strictest error-elimination algorithm, handled CDR3 identification, clonotype clustering and error correction. A nonparametric unseen species model with Euler transformation was used to estimate a lower bound on total TCR beta diversity. TCRdb trimmed the raw reads at Q25, called clones with MiXCR and kept productive beta chains. A single entry per CDR3 protein holds the most common genes and DNA from its merged rows. In this record, the V and J calls reflect TCRdb's handling and not the investigators' own analysis. In all, the sample holds hundreds of thousands of distinct CDR3 sequences, and roughly 64% of those were seen once. Around 20% of the sample is taken by the ten largest.

What was sequenced was blood. The TCR sequence derives from a man in his thirties or forties in good health. The rearrangement joined TRBV20-1 to TRBJ2-3, with 7 central nucleotides matching TRBD1. The DNA sequence is given as TGCAGTGCTCCAGGACAGGCTAGCACAGATACGCAGTATTTT. It codes for CSAPGQASTDTQYF.